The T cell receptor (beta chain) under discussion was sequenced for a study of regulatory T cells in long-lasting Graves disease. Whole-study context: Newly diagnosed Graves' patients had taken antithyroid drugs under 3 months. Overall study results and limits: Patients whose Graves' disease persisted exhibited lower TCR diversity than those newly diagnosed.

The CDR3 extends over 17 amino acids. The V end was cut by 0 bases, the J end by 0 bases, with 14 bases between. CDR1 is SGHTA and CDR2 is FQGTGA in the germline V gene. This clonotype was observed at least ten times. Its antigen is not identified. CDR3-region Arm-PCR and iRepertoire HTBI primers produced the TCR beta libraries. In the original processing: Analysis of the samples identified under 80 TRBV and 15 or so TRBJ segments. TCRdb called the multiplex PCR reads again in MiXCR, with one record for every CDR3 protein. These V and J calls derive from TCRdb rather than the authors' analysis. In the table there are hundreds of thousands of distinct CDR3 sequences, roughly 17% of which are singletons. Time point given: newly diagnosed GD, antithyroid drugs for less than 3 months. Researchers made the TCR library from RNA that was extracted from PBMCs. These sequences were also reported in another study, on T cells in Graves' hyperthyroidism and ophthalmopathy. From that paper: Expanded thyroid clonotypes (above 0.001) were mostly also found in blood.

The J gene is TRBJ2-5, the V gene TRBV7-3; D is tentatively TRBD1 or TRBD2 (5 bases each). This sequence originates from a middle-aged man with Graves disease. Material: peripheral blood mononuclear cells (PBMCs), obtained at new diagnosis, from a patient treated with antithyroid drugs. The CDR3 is CASSLTLWGMYQETQYF. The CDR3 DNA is TGTGCCAGCAGCTTAACCCTCTGGGGGATGTACCAAGAGACCCAGTACTTC.